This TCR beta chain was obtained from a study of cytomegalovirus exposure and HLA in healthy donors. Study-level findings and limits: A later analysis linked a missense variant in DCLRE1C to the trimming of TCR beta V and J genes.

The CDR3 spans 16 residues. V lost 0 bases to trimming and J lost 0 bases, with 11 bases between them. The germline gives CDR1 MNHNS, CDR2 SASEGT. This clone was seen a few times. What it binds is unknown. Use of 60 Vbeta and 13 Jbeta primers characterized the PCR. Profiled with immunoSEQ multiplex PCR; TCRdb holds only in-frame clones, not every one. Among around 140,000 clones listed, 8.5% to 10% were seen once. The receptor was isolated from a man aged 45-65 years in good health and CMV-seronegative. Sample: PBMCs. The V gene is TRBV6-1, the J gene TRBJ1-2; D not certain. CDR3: CASSEAWTGANYGYTF. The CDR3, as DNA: TGTGCCAGCAGTGAAGCTTGGACTGGGGCTAACTATGGCTACACCTTC.